This T cell receptor beta chain emerged from a study of shared clonotypes between healthy human individuals. Each cell subset's genomic DNA was divided evenly among several immunoSEQ plates. Each unsorted PBMC replicate got 300 ng genomic DNA, around 30,000 genomes. TCRdb keeps only in-frame clones here, not all; method: immunoSEQ multiplex PCR. The sample lists over 400,000 clones, approximately 84% occurring once. Germline CDR1 is SGHDN and CDR2 is FVKESK. The CDR3 runs 14 residues. The junction had 4 bases not matched to a gene; V was cut back by 4 bases and J by 2 bases. The chain carries TRBV14 and TRBJ1-2, with 7 bases identical to TRBD1. The source of this sequence is a woman aged 40 to 50 in good health. Some clones in this sample may be carry-over from other donors' samples. Specimen: PBMCs. CDR3 amino acids: CASSPNRGNYGYTF. The CDR3, as DNA: TGTGCCAGCAGCCCAAACAGGGGCAACTATGGCTACACCTTC.